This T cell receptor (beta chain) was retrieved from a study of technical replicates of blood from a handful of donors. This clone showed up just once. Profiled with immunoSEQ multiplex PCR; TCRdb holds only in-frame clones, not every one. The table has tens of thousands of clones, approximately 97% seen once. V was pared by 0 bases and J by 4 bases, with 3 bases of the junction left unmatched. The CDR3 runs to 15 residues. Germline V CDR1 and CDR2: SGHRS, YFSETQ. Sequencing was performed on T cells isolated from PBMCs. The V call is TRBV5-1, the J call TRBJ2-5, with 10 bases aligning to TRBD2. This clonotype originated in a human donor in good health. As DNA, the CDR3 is TGCGCCAGCAGCTTGGGGGCTAGCGGGGGAGAGACCCAGTACTTC. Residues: CASSLGASGGETQYF.